This TCR beta chain came from a study of cytomegalovirus exposure and HLA in healthy donors. Overall study results and limits: As a later analysis showed, a missense DCLRE1C variant was linked to trimming of TCR beta V- and J-genes. Investigators reported 150 to 200 TCR beta chains as tied to cytomegalovirus. The study carried out a later analysis of TCR beta sequences. It associated some 17,000 of them with specific HLA alleles at a false discovery rate of 0.05. Likely technical artifact: a cluster of highly shared sequence variants.

In the PCR, 60 Vbeta and 13 Jbeta primers were used. Libraries were prepared by immunoSEQ multiplex PCR; TCRdb keeps only in-frame clonotypes and omits some of them. Among about 180,000 clones, roughly 80% were seen once, and the ten largest hold less than 3%. V gave up 4 bases and J gave up 8 bases, with 12 bases separating them. The CDR3 totals 13 residues. Germline V CDR1 and CDR2: SNHLY, FYNNEI. Concerning this clone itself: Its matching antigen is unknown.

The TCR originated in a female donor in good health and CMV-seronegative. V usage is TRBV2 and J usage is TRBJ1-3; D not certain. The sequencing sample was made of PBMCs. DNA for the CDR3: TGTGCCAGCAGTGTACCGGAGCGAGACACCATATATTTT. This gives the protein CASSVPERDTIYF.